The rows below give T cell receptor beta chains drawn from one sample of a study of cytomegalovirus exposure and HLA in healthy donors. Data came from immunoSEQ multiplex PCR; TCRdb stores just in-frame clones and leaves some out. This sample has 200,000 or so clones, with over 80% found just once. The sequenced sample consisted of PBMCs. These receptors all come from a man aged 35 to 55 in good health and CMV-seropositive. Both conserved end residues are part of each CDR3. D genes are given only for firm matches. Rows give clone size only sometimes, using once, few, many, or a class for an expanded clone.

abundance	v_gene	j_gene	d_gene	CDR3nt	CDR3aa
.	TRBV13	TRBJ2-3	TRBD2	TGTGCCAGCAGCTCAGGACTAGCGGGGCCGCGTGGAGATACGCAGTATTTT	CASSSGLAGPRGDTQYF
.	TRBV7-2	TRBJ2-5	.	TGTGCCAGCAGCTTAGAAGCGGACTACCAAGAGACCCAGTACTTC	CASSLEADYQETQYF
.	TRBV6-4	TRBJ2-3	TRBD2	TGTGCCAGCAGTGACCATTTTAGCGGGGGCCTCGAAAGCAGGGGTACGCAGTATTTT	CASSDHFSGGLESRGTQYF
once	TRBV15	TRBJ1-1	.	TGTGCCACCAGCAGAGATCGACGAGCGAACGAGGAAGCTTTCTTT	CATSRDRRANEEAFF
.	TRBV15	TRBJ2-1	.	TGTGCCACCAGCAGAGGTGAAGTCGGCTGGGCTTCCTACAATGAGCAGTTCTTC	CATSRGEVGWASYNEQFF
few	TRBV6-5	TRBJ2-7	.	TGTGCCAGCAGTTACGCGGGACAGAACTACGAGCAGTACTTC	CASSYAGQNYEQYF
.	TRBV2	TRBJ1-5	.	TGTGCCAGCAGCGATCACAGGGAAGAAGGACAGCCCCAGCATTTT	CASSDHREEGQPQHF
.	TRBV4-2	TRBJ2-1	TRBD2	TGTGCCAGCAGCCAAGTTGGGACTAGCGGTCTTAATGAGCAGTTCTTC	CASSQVGTSGLNEQFF
few	TRBV28	TRBJ1-2	TRBD1	TGTGCCAGCAGTTTATTGGGGACAGTTAACTATGGCTACACCTTC	CASSLLGTVNYGYTF
.	TRBV19	TRBJ1-5	.	TGTGCCAGTAGTCGGGACAACTATAGCAATCAGCCCCAGCATTTT	CASSRDNYSNQPQHF
.	TRBV5-1	TRBJ2-6	.	TGCGCCAGCAGCTTAGGGGGGGGCTCACCTCTCGGGGCCAACGTCCTGACTTTC	CASSLGGGSPLGANVLTF
.	TRBV2	TRBJ2-2	.	TGTGCCAGCTCCACTCCCGCGGCCGGGGAGCTGTTTTTT	CASSTPAAGELFF
.	TRBV29-1	TRBJ2-3	.	TGCAGCGGCTGTCTGTTCAGGGGGGTCATAGGGACGCAGTATTTT	CSGCLFRGVIGTQYF
.	TRBV7-3	TRBJ2-6	TRBD1	TGTGCCAGCAGCTCTACCGGGACAGGAATCTCTGGGGCCAACGTCCTGACTTTC	CASSSTGTGISGANVLTF
.	TRBV11-1	TRBJ1-5	.	TGTGCCAGCAGCTTACAGAGCAATCAGCCCCAGCATTTT	CASSLQSNQPQHF
.	TRBV4-2	TRBJ2-5	TRBD2	TGTGCCAGCAGCCGATTAGCGGGGGGGGGAGAGACCCAGTACTTC	CASSRLAGGGETQYF
.	TRBV7-9	TRBJ1-2	TRBD1	TGTGCCAGCAGACCGGACAGGGCCGACGGCTACACCTTC	CASRPDRADGYTF
.	TRBV7-2	TRBJ1-1	.	TGTGCCAGCAGCTTAAACAGCCGGCAGAGCACTGAAGCTTTCTTT	CASSLNSRQSTEAFF
.	TRBV4-1	TRBJ1-4	.	TGCGCCAGCAGCCTCATCAGGACATCTACTGAAAAACTGTTTTTT	CASSLIRTSTEKLFF
.	TRBV6-5	TRBJ2-1	TRBD1	TGTGCCAGCAAAGGAAGAGGGGGCCCCTACAATGAGCAGTTCTTC	CASKGRGGPYNEQFF
.	TRBV6-5	TRBJ2-7	TRBD2	TGTGCCAGCAGTAGGAGCGGGGGCTACGAGCAGTACTTC	CASSRSGGYEQYF
.	TRBV6-5	TRBJ1-1	TRBD1	TGTGCCAGCAGTTACTTCCGACAGGGATGGACTGAAGCTTTCTTT	CASSYFRQGWTEAFF
.	TRBV7-9	TRBJ2-1	.	TGTGCCAGCAGCTTTACGGACAATGAGCAGTTCTTC	CASSFTDNEQFF
.	TRBV10-3	TRBJ2-1	.	TGTGCCATCAGTGGCAGGGCCTCCTACAATGAGCAGTTCTTC	CAISGRASYNEQFF
.	TRBV27	TRBJ2-7	TRBD1	TGTGCCAGTGGACAGGGCTCCTACGAGCAGTACTTC	CASGQGSYEQYF
.	TRBV7-2	TRBJ1-5	.	TGTGCCAGCGAAATCCCCGGTGGGCCCCAGCATTTT	CASEIPGGPQHF
.	TRBV6-6	TRBJ1-2	.	TGTGCCAGCAGTACTGGGGGGGTAAGGGCCTATGGCTACACCTTC	CASSTGGVRAYGYTF
.	TRBV2	TRBJ1-1	.	TGTGCCAGCAGTGAATCAGGGAACACTGAAGCTTTCTTT	CASSESGNTEAFF
once	TRBV9	TRBJ2-3	TRBD2	TGTGCCAGCAGCCTAGGATTCTCCGCGGGGGGCCTTAAACTCACAGATACGCAGTATTTT	CASSLGFSAGGLKLTDTQYF
.	TRBV5-1	TRBJ2-7	.	TGCGCCAGCAGCTTGGACGGGATGAGAAACGAGCAGTACTTC	CASSLDGMRNEQYF
few	TRBV15	TRBJ2-4	.	TGTGCCACCAGCAGAGCTCAGGGGGGTAACGTGGGAAACATTCAGTACTTC	CATSRAQGGNVGNIQYF
.	TRBV28	TRBJ2-5	TRBD2	TGTGCCAGCAGTGTAGGGCCTAGCGGGGGACGGGGAGAGACCCAGTACTTC	CASSVGPSGGRGETQYF
.	TRBV9	TRBJ1-4	.	TGTGCCAGCAGCGTAGACCAGGGTAATGAAAAACTGTTTTTT	CASSVDQGNEKLFF
.	TRBV18	TRBJ2-7	.	TGTGCCAGCTCGCCTTACACCGGGGAAGACGAGCAGTACTTC	CASSPYTGEDEQYF
.	TRBV19	TRBJ1-3	.	TGTGCCAGTAGTACCCGCGAAAACACCATATATTTT	CASSTRENTIYF
few	TRBV7-9	TRBJ1-5	.	TGTGCCAGCAGCTCGGCAGGATGGAATCAGCCCCAGCATTTT	CASSSAGWNQPQHF
.	TRBV6-1	TRBJ1-2	.	TGTGCCAGCAGGATCAGGGCGCCCGACTATGGCTACACCTTC	CASRIRAPDYGYTF
.	TRBV4-2	TRBJ1-2	.	TGTGCCAGCAGCCAAGAGGAGGGGTTCTATGGCTACACCTTC	CASSQEEGFYGYTF
.	TRBV12-5	TRBJ2-1	.	TGTGCTAGTGGTTTGGACTCAGGGTACAATGAGCAGTTCTTC	CASGLDSGYNEQFF
.	TRBV25-1	TRBJ2-2	TRBD2	TGTGCCAGCAGTGACCTTGGACTAGCGGGGGTTACCGGGGAGCTGTTTTTT	CASSDLGLAGVTGELFF
.	TRBV5-1	TRBJ2-1	.	TGCGCCAGCAGGGCTGACTTGTCTTCCCGCAATGAGCAGTTCTTC	CASRADLSSRNEQFF
.	TRBV7-8	TRBJ2-7	.	TGTGCCAGCACCACTAGGGGAGGGGGCTCCTACGAGCAGTACTTC	CASTTRGGGSYEQYF
.	TRBV29-1	TRBJ2-3	.	TGCAGCGTTGTGTCAGTAAGGGGTACGCAGTATTTT	CSVVSVRGTQYF
.	TRBV4-1	TRBJ2-7	.	TGCGCCAGCAGCCGAGGGCGCGAGCAGTACTTC	CASSRGREQYF
.	TRBV28	TRBJ2-1	TRBD1	TGTGCCAGCAGCTATCCGGACAGGGGGATCAATGAGCAGTTCTTC	CASSYPDRGINEQFF
.	TRBV7-3	TRBJ2-3	.	TGTGCCAGCAGCGTCGGTGGTGTGTATTCAGATACGCAGTATTTT	CASSVGGVYSDTQYF
.	TRBV9	TRBJ2-5	.	TGTGCCAGCAGCGTTGCAGACAACCAAGAGACCCAGTACTTC	CASSVADNQETQYF
.	TRBV9	TRBJ2-7	.	TGTGCCAGCAGCGTGGGGACACCGTACGAGCAGTACTTC	CASSVGTPYEQYF
.	TRBV7-2	TRBJ1-1	.	TGTGCCAGCAGCCGAAGGACAGATCGCACTGAAGCTTTCTTT	CASSRRTDRTEAFF
.	TRBV6-5	TRBJ2-5	TRBD1	TGTGCCAGCAAGAGGGATAGGACAGGGGGCGAGACCCAGTACTTC	CASKRDRTGGETQYF
.	TRBV7-2	TRBJ2-2	TRBD2	TGTGCCAGCAGCCCGCGGGGGGGCCGGGTGGCCGGGGAGCTGTTTTTT	CASSPRGGRVAGELFF
once	TRBV10-3	TRBJ2-7	.	TGTGCCATCAGTGAGTCGGAGGGGCCCAGTGGGGAGCAGTACTTC	CAISESEGPSGEQYF
.	TRBV11-1	TRBJ2-5	.	TGTGCCAGCAGCGTATACAGGGAGCGAGAGACCCAGTACTTC	CASSVYRERETQYF
.	TRBV5-4	TRBJ1-6	.	TGTGCCAGCAGCGTGCAGGGGCTAAATAATTCACCCCTCCACTTT	CASSVQGLNNSPLHF
.	TRBV7-9	TRBJ1-6	TRBD1	TGTGCCAGCAGCCAGACAACAGGGGGGATTTCACCCCTCCACTTT	CASSQTTGGISPLHF
.	TRBV7-2	TRBJ2-4	TRBD2	TGTGCCAGCAGCTTAGCTGGGACTAGTCCAGACTTC	CASSLAGTSPDF
.	TRBV29-1	TRBJ2-2	TRBD1	TGCAGCGTTCGACAGGGGTCTAACACCGGGGAGCTGTTTTTT	CSVRQGSNTGELFF
.	TRBV2	TRBJ2-2	TRBD2	TGTGCCAGCAGTGAAAGTGCGGGGGGGCTTAACACCGGGGAGCTGTTTTTT	CASSESAGGLNTGELFF
.	TRBV10-1	TRBJ1-1	.	TGCGCCAGCAGTACGGACACTGAAGCTTTCTTT	CASSTDTEAFF
.	TRBV19	TRBJ2-1	TRBD2	TGTGCCAGTACCGAAACGGGGGGTTCCTACAATGAGCAGTTCTTC	CASTETGGSYNEQFF